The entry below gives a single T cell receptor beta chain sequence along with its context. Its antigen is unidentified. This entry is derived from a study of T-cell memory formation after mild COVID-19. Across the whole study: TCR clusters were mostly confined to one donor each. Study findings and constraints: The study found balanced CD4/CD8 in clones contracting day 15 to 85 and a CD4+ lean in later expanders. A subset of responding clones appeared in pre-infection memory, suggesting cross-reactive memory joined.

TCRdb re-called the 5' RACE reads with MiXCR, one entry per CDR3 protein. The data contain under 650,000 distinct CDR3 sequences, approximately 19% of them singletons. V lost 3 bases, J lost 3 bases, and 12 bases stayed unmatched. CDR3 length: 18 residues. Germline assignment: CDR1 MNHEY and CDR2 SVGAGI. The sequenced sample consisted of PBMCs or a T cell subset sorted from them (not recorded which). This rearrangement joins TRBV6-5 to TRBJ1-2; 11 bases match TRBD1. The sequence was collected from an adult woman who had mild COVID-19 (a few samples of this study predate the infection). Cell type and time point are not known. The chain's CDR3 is CASSYRDRGFLADYGYTF. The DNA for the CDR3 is TGTGCCAGCAGTTATCGGGACAGGGGGTTTCTCGCTGACTATGGCTACACCTTC.